A single sample is the source of the 14 T cell receptor beta chains below, sequenced in a study of T cell changes during pregnancy in multiple sclerosis. The assay was immunoSEQ multiplex PCR, and TCRdb's table has in-frame clones only and misses some. The table shows about 40,000 clones, with nearly 90% occurring only once. This material consisted of CD8+ T cells from peripheral blood mononuclear cells, taken in the first trimester of pregnancy. These receptors came from a female donor with multiple sclerosis, enrolled in a pregnancy study.

The chain joins TRBV27 to TRBJ2-5, with D maybe TRBD1 (6 bases). V gave up 7 bases and J gave up 5 bases, with 11 bases separating them. The CDR3 is 12 amino acids. Germline-derived CDR1 and CDR2 are MNHEY and SMNVEV (reference sequence). The DNA for the CDR3 is TGTGCCAGCATGGACAGTACCGAGACCCAGTACTTC. Protein: CASMDSTETQYF.

This chain connects TRBV9 to TRBJ1-1; D is unresolved. The CDR3 contains 13 residues. Germline V gene sequence: CDR1 SGDLS, CDR2 YYNGEE. V lost 7 bases and J 5 bases, leaving 15 bases between the germline ends. The CDR3 protein is CASASYTGTEAFF. The CDR3 coding sequence is TGTGCCAGCGCCTCTTATACGGGAACTGAAGCTTTCTTT.

This chain uses TRBV11-2 with TRBJ2-5; tentative D call: TRBD2 (6 bases). Germline CDR1 is SGHAT and CDR2 is FQNNGV. The CDR3 extends over 14 amino acids. V lost 1 base and J 2 bases, leaving 8 bases between the germline ends. The CDR3 region has the DNA TGTGCCAGCAGCTTAGGGGCGGGGCAAGAGACCCAGTACTTC. This encodes CASSLGAGQETQYF.

The chain links TRBV27 to TRBJ2-3; TRBD1 agrees at 9 bases. The V and J ends lost 2 bases and 6 bases, in that order; junction bases with no gene match: 6. CDR1 and CDR2 (germline): MNHEY, SMNVEV (reference sequence). The CDR3 covers 15 residues. CDR3 amino acids: CASSLNRGLADTQYF. The CDR3, as DNA: TGTGCCAGCAGTTTAAACAGGGGGCTTGCCGATACGCAGTATTTT.

The genes are TRBV6-4 and TRBJ2-7, with TRBD1 matching 9 bases. The germline V gene encodes CDR1 MRHNA and CDR2 SNTAGT. This CDR3 is built from 14 residues. V shed 5 bases and J 6 bases; nucleotides not matched to a gene: 8. CDR3 nucleotides: TGTGCCAGCAGTACAGGGGGCGATCCCGGCGAGCAGTACTTC. As protein: CASSTGGDPGEQYF.

The rearrangement joins TRBV9 to TRBJ2-3, with 9 bases fitting TRBD2. V shed 4 bases, J shed 2 bases, and the junction held 8 bases outside the gene matches. Germline assignment: CDR1 SGDLS and CDR2 YYNGEE. This CDR3 has 16 amino acids. CDR3 amino acids: CASSPPAGGNTDTQYF. The CDR3 DNA reads as TGTGCCAGCAGCCCCCCGGCGGGGGGGAACACAGATACGCAGTATTTT.

The chain links TRBV10-1 to TRBJ2-5, with TRBD1 matching 7 bases. The CDR3 spans 16 residues. Germline-derived CDR1 and CDR2 are WNHNN and SYGVQD (reference sequence). V trimming: 6 bases; J trimming: 5 bases; junction bases outside the gene matches: 15. DNA of the CDR3: TGCGCCAGCAGCCGAAGGGACAGCCACGGTTGGGAGACCCAGTACTTC. Protein sequence: CASSRRDSHGWETQYF.

The chain joins TRBV6-5 to TRBJ2-1; possibly TRBD1 for D (6 bases). V was cut by 2 bases and J by 2 bases, with 10 bases left in between. Looked up from germline, CDR1 is MNHEY and CDR2 is SVGAGI. This CDR3 has 15 residues. CDR3: CASSYLGGPYNEQFF. Here the CDR3 DNA reads TGTGCCAGCAGTTACCTAGGGGGACCCTACAATGAGCAGTTCTTC.

Worth noting for this clone: A junction boundary mismatches the germline segment, possibly from a read error. The V call is TRBV4-1, the J call TRBJ1-2, with TRBD1 matching 8 bases. The CDR3 has 13 residues. CDR1 MGHRA and CDR2 YSYEKL come from the germline V gene. The DNA for the CDR3 is TGCGCCAGCAGCAAAGACAGGGGCTATGGCTACACCTTC. The encoded protein is CASSKDRGYGYTF.

The chain is built from TRBV9 and TRBJ2-1, with TRBD2 identical over 9 bases. CDR3 length: 15 residues. Germline V gives CDR1 SGDLS, CDR2 YYNGEE. The trim removed 1 base at V and 5 bases at J, leaving 4 bases unmatched. The CDR3, as DNA: TGTGCCAGCAGCGTAATAGCGGGGGCACACAATGAGCAGTTCTTC. Encoded protein: CASSVIAGAHNEQFF. The full variable domain, completed using reference TRBV9 and TRBJ2-1, is DSGVTQTPKHLITATGQRVTLRCSPRSGDLSVYWYQQSLDQGLQFLIQYYNGEERAKGNILERFSAQQFPDLHSELNLSSLELGDSALYFCASSVIAGAHNEQFFGPGTRLTVL.

This clone was picked up a small number of times. In nucleotides, the CDR3 is TGTGCCTGGAGAGGCGGTCTTGAAGCTTTCTTT. As protein: CAWRGGLEAFF. This chain joins TRBV30 and TRBJ1-1; the D is unclear. Per germline, CDR1 GTSNPN and CDR2 SVGIG (reference sequence). The CDR3 covers 11 residues. V lost 3 bases to trimming and J lost 7 bases, with 9 bases between them.

The V gene is TRBV5-1, the J gene TRBJ2-3, with a possible D match to TRBD2 (6 bases). Germline V gene data show CDR1 as SGHRS and CDR2 as YFSETQ. The CDR3 runs to 17 residues. The V end was cut by 7 bases, the J end by 2 bases, with 23 bases between. CDR3 sequence reads: CASADLLSRGNTDTQYF. The CDR3, as DNA: TGCGCCAGCGCAGATCTCTTAAGCCGGGGGAACACAGATACGCAGTATTTT.

The gene calls are TRBV11-3 and TRBJ2-7, with 12 bases identical to TRBD2. Germline V gene sequence: CDR1 SGHNT, CDR2 YENEEA. After removal of 6 bases from V and 3 bases from J, the junction contained 6 bases not matched to a gene. The CDR3 spans 15 residues. The CDR3 sequence: CASSLTSGGLYEQYF. The CDR3 DNA is TGTGCCAGCAGTTTGACTAGCGGGGGTCTCTACGAGCAGTACTTC.

This clone has ten or more counts. The V and J genes are TRBV21-1 and TRBJ2-4; no DNA check was done on the table's D call, TRBD1. TRBV21-1 is listed as a pseudogene. The CDR3 extends over 14 amino acids. In DNA, the CDR3 is TGTGCCAGCAGCAAGGACAGGGCCAAAAACATTCAGTACTTC. Translation: CASSKDRAKNIQYF.